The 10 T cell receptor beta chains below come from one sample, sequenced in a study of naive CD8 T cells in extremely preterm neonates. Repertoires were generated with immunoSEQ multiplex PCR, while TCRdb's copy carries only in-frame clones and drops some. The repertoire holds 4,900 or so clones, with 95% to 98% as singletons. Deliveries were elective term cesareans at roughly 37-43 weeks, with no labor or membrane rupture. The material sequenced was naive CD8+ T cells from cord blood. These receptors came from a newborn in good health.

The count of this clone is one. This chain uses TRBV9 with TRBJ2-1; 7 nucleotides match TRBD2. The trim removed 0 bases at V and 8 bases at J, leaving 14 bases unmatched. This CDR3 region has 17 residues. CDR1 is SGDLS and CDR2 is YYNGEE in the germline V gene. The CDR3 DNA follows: TGTGCCAGCAGCGTAGCCAGCGGGGAGACCGTTGGACATGAGCAGTTCTTC. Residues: CASSVASGETVGHEQFF.

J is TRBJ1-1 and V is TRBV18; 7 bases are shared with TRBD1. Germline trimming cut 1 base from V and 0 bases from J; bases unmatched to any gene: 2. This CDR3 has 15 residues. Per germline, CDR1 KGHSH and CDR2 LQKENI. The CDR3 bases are TGTGCCAGCTCACCACAGGGGGCACTGAACACTGAAGCTTTCTTT. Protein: CASSPQGALNTEAFF.

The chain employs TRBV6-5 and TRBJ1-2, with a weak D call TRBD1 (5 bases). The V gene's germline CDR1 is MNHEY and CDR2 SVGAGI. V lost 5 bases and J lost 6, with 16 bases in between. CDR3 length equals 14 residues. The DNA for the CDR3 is TGTGCCAGCAGTCCGCGTCTCGGGGGGAATGGCTACACCTTC. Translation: CASSPRLGGNGYTF.

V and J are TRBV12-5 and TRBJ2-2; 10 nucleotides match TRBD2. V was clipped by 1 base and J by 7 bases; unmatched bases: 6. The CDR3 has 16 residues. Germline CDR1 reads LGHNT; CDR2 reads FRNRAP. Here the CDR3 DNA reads TGTGCTAGTGGTTTGGGCAGCGGGGGGGCCAGCGGGGAGCTGTTTTTT. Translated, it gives CASGLGSGGASGELFF.

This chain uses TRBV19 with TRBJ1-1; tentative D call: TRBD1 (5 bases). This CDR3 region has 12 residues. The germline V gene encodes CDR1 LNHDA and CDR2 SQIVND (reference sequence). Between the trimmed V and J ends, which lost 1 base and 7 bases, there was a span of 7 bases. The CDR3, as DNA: TGTGCCAGTAGTATAGGGGGCAGTGAAGCTTTCTTT. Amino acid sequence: CASSIGGSEAFF.

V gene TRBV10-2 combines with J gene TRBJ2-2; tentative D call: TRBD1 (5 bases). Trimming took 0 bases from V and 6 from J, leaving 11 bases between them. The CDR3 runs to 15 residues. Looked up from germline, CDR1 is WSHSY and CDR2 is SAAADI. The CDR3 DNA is TGCGCCAGCAGTGAGTCTCAAGGGGTGGCCGGGGAGCTGTTTTTT. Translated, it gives CASSESQGVAGELFF.

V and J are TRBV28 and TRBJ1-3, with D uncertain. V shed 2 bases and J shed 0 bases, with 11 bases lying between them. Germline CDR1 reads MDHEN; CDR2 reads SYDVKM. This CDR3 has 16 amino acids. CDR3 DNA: TGTGCCAGCAGTTTACGAGGGCCGAACTCTGGAAACACCATATATTTT. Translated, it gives CASSLRGPNSGNTIYF. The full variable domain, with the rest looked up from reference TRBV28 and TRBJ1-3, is DVKVTQSSRYLVKRTGEKVFLECVQDMDHENMFWYRQDPGLGLRLIYFSYDVKMKEKGDIPEGYSVSREKKERFSLILESASTNQTSMYLCASSLRGPNSGNTIYFGEGSWLTVV.

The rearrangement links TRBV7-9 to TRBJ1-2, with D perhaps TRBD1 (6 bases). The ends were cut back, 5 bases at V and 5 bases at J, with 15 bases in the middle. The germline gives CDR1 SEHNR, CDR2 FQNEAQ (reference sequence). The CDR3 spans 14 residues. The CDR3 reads CASSGRTALYGYTF. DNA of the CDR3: TGTGCCAGCAGCGGAAGGACAGCCCTATATGGCTACACCTTC.

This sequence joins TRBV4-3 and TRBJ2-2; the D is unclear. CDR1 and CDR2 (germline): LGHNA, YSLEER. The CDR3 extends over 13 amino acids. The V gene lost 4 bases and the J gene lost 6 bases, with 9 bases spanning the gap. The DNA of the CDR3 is TGCGCCAGCAGCCCCTCCCCAGCCGGGGAGCTGTTTTTT. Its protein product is CASSPSPAGELFF.

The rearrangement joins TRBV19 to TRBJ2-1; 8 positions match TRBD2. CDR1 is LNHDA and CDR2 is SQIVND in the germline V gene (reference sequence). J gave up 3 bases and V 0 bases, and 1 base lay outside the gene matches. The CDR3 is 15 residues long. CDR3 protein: CASSIDGGGYNEQFF. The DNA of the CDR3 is TGTGCCAGTAGTATAGACGGGGGGGGCTACAATGAGCAGTTCTTC. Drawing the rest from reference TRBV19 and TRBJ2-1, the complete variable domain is DGGITQSPKYLFRKEGQNVTLSCEQNLNHDAMYWYRQDPGQGLRLIYYSQIVNDFQKGDIAEGYSVSREKKESFPLTVTSAQKNPTAFYLCASSIDGGGYNEQFFGPGTRLTVL.